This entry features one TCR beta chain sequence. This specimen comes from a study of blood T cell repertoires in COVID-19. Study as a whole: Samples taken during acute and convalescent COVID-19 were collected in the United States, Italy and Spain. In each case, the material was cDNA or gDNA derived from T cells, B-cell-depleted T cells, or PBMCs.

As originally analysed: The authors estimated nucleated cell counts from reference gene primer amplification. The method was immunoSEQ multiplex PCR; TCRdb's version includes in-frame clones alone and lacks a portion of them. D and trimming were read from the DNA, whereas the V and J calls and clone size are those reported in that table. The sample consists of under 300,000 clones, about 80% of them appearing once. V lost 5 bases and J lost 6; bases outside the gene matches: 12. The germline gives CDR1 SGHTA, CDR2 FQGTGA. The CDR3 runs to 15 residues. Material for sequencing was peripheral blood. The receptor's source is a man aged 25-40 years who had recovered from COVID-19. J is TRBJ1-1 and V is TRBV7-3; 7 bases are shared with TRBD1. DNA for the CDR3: TGTGCCAGCAGCCGGGACAGCTCAGGAGGGGCTGAAGCTTTCTTT. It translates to CASSRDSSGGAEAFF.